Following are 26 T cell receptor beta chains from one sample sequenced in a study of T cell repertoires in cytomegalovirus infection (dated by TCRdb to the late 2010s). The instrument given in TCRdb is Illumina HiSeq 1500. TCRdb applied fastp at Q25 and MiXCR to the public reads, then kept only in-frame beta chains. Here each entry gathers all rows of one CDR3 protein and keeps the most common genes and DNA. In all, the sample holds around 530,000 distinct CDR3 sequences, and more than 20% of those were seen once. The ten largest make up roughly 13% of the sample. Sequencing was carried out using PBMCs. The receptors were gathered from a human donor in good health (CMV status not recorded). Some clones in this sample may be carry-over from other donors' samples.

This rearrangement joins TRBV6-8 to TRBJ2-3; the match to TRBD2 covers 13 bases. This CDR3 comprises 16 residues. With V trimmed by 0 bases and J by 7 bases, 4 bases remained unmatched. In germline, CDR1 is MNHGY, CDR2 SAAAGT. CDR3 region: CASSYSTSGRPHTQYF. CDR3 coding DNA: TGTGCCAGCAGTTACTCGACTAGCGGGAGGCCACATACGCAGTATTTT.

J is TRBJ2-1 and V is TRBV18, with D perhaps being TRBD1 or TRBD2 (6 bases each). CDR1 is KGHSH, CDR2 LQKENI, per germline. V lost 3 bases and J 7 bases, leaving 19 bases between the germline ends. This CDR3 has 16 residues. CDR3 in DNA: TGTGCCAGCTCACCCCCTCGGGGGCGAGGGTGGAATGAGCAGTTCTTC. Amino acids: CASSPPRGRGWNEQFF.

This clonotype has more than one count but fewer than ten. The CDR3 spells CASSLAGHPGAEAFF. The CDR3 DNA is TGTGCCAGCAGCTTAGCGGGACATCCAGGTGCTGAAGCTTTCTTT. The chain is built from TRBV7-9 and TRBJ1-1; possible D gene TRBD1, 6 bases. CDR1 SEHNR and CDR2 FQNEAQ come from the germline V gene (reference sequence). The V end lost 0 bases, the J end lost 6 bases, and 14 bases lay between the germline ends. The length of the CDR3 is 15 residues.

The genes are TRBV5-1 and TRBJ2-1; possibly TRBD2 for D (6 bases). CDR1 is SGHRS and CDR2 is YFSETQ in the germline V gene. The CDR3 contains 16 residues. Deletions cut 0 bases from V and 7 bases from J, with 17 bases between. In DNA, the CDR3 is TGCGCCAGCAGCTTGGAAGTGGGAGGTGACTGGAATGAGCAGTTCTTC. It codes for CASSLEVGGDWNEQFF.

The chain employs TRBV5-6 and TRBJ1-4, with a weak D call TRBD1 (5 bases). V was shortened by 2 bases and J by 4 bases, with 6 bases between the two germline ends. Germline V gene data show CDR1 as SGHDT and CDR2 as YYEEEE. The CDR3 totals 13 residues. CDR3 DNA sequence: TGTGCCAGCAGCTTTGGGGGTAATGAAAAACTGTTTTTT. Translating it yields CASSFGGNEKLFF. Using reference TRBV5-6 and TRBJ1-4 for the parts outside the CDR3, the full variable domain is DAGVTQSPTHLIKTRGQQVTLRCSPKSGHDTVSWYQQALGQGPQFIFQYYEEEERQRGNFPDRFSGHQFPNYSSELNVNALLLGDSALYLCASSFGGNEKLFFGSGTQLSVL.

This clonotype was counted a single time. This sequence joins TRBV10-3 and TRBJ2-3; the D gene is possibly TRBD2 (6 bases). From germline, CDR1 is ENHRY and CDR2 SYGVKD. V was shortened by 6 bases and J by 4 bases, with 20 bases between the two germline ends. This CDR3 is built from 16 residues. CDR3 DNA sequence: TGTGCCATCAGCGCACTCGACGGTCGGAGGGCAGATACGCAGTATTTT. Translated: CAISALDGRRADTQYF.

This clonotype showed up just a few times. V gene TRBV20-1 combines with J gene TRBJ2-5, with 9 bases that match TRBD1. V lost 0 bases and J lost 5; bases outside the gene matches: 10. The CDR3 length is 16 residues. Germline-derived CDR1 and CDR2 are DFQATT and SNEGSKA (reference sequence). The CDR3 sequence: CSARDKGTGNLETQYF. The CDR3 DNA reads as TGCAGTGCTAGAGATAAAGGGACAGGGAATTTGGAGACCCAGTACTTC.

This sequence joins TRBV12-3 or TRBV12-4 and TRBJ2-1, with D tentatively TRBD2 (5 bases). The CDR3 has 15 amino acids. V was pared by 3 bases and J by 8 bases, with 17 bases between. The CDR3 DNA reads as TGTGCCAGCAGTTTCCCGGCGGGTATGAAGGATGAGCAGTTCTTC. It specifies CASSFPAGMKDEQFF.

V and J are TRBV15 and TRBJ1-1; no reliable D call. The CDR3 length is 14 residues. Trimming removed 3 bases from V and 5 bases from J, with 13 bases in between. Germline CDR1 reads LNHNV; CDR2 reads YYDKDF (reference sequence). The CDR3 bases are TGTGCCACCAGCAGTTGGTTGGTTGGGACTGAAGCTTTCTTT. As protein: CATSSWLVGTEAFF.

This clonotype was counted many times. The chain joins TRBV7-2 to TRBJ2-7; 14 nucleotides line up with TRBD2. V lost 5 bases and J lost 3; bases outside the gene matches: 3. The CDR3 totals 15 residues. Germline CDR1 and CDR2: SGHTA and FQGNSA. The CDR3 spells CASSPTSGGVYEQYF. CDR3 bases: TGTGCCAGCAGCCCGACTAGCGGGGGGGTCTACGAGCAGTACTTC.

V gene TRBV19 combines with J gene TRBJ1-1, with TRBD1 matching over 7 bases. Germline lookup yields CDR1 LNHDA and CDR2 SQIVND (reference sequence). This CDR3 contains 13 residues. V lost 10 bases and J lost 2; bases outside the gene matches: 7. CDR3 in DNA: TGTGCCACCGAGGACAGGACCAACACTGAAGCTTTCTTT. It yields the protein CATEDRTNTEAFF.

This clonotype was counted ten times or more. As DNA, the CDR3 is TGTGCCAGCAGCTCACTTACGTTGGTCGCCGGGGAGCTGTTTTTT. This codes for CASSSLTLVAGELFF. J is TRBJ2-2 and V is TRBV7-9; D remains unclear. Trimming removed 4 bases from V and 6 bases from J, with 15 bases in between. CDR1 and CDR2 from the germline V gene are SEHNR and FQNEAQ (reference sequence). This CDR3 spans 15 amino acids.

The rearrangement uses TRBV19 and TRBJ2-3; D uncertain. This CDR3 has 13 amino acids. The V end lost 6 bases, the J end lost 4 bases, and 11 bases lay between the germline ends. Per germline, CDR1 LNHDA and CDR2 SQIVND (reference sequence). The CDR3, as DNA: TGTGCCAGTAGCTCGGGTTTACCAGATACGCAGTATTTT. It is translated as CASSSGLPDTQYF.

This rearrangement joins TRBV6-1 to TRBJ1-4; D gene uncertain. V was shortened by 0 bases and J by 1 base, with 6 bases between the two germline ends. In germline, CDR1 is MNHNS, CDR2 SASEGT. The length of the CDR3 is 15 residues. CDR3 sequence reads: CASSEAWGTNEKLFF. CDR3 bases: TGTGCCAGCAGTGAAGCGTGGGGAACTAATGAAAAACTGTTTTTT.

The rearrangement uses TRBV19 and TRBJ1-5; D gene ambiguous. Deletions cut 7 bases from V and 4 bases from J, with 8 bases between. CDR1 and CDR2 (germline): LNHDA, SQIVND (reference sequence). This CDR3 contains 12 residues. The CDR3 region is CASNFGNQPQHF. The CDR3 coding sequence is TGTGCCAGTAATTTCGGGAATCAGCCCCAGCATTTT.

The chain joins TRBV20-1 to TRBJ1-6; 7 bases map to TRBD1. This CDR3 is built from 14 residues. CDR1 is DFQATT, CDR2 SNEGSKA, per germline (reference sequence). The CDR3 nucleotides read TGCAGCGCCCCCGGGACAGATTATAATTCACCCCTCCACTTT. Protein sequence: CSAPGTDYNSPLHF.

This clonotype was counted between two and nine times. The rearrangement joins TRBV6-6 to TRBJ2-7; perhaps TRBD1 as D (6 bases). CDR3 length: 14 residues. Per germline, CDR1 MNHNY and CDR2 SVGAGI (reference sequence). Trimming shortened V by 8 bases and J by 4 bases, and 18 bases separated the two germline ends. The CDR3 bases are TGTGCCAGCCGCCTGGGCAGGGGAGCATACGAGCAGTACTTC. It is translated as CASRLGRGAYEQYF.

This clonotype was found a few times. J is TRBJ2-1 and V is TRBV20-1; possibly TRBD2 for D (5 bases). The CDR3 is 10 residues long. V shed 3 bases and J shed 15 bases, with 12 bases lying between them. Germline-derived CDR1 and CDR2 are DFQATT and SNEGSKA (reference sequence). CDR3 DNA: TGCAGTGCTAGGACTACAGTCCTGTTCTTC. This encodes CSARTTVLFF.

This clonotype was recorded many times. The V gene is TRBV19, the J gene TRBJ1-6, with D unclear. Germline V CDR1 and CDR2: LNHDA, SQIVND (reference sequence). The CDR3 is 15 amino acids. V lost 7 bases and J 10 bases, leaving 20 bases between the germline ends. This CDR3 reads CASTSSEGRTSPLHF. In DNA form, the CDR3 reads TGTGCCAGTACCTCATCGGAAGGGAGGACCTCACCCCTCCACTTT.

The chain couples TRBV10-3 to TRBJ1-2, with D perhaps matching TRBD1 (5 bases). Between the trimmed V and J ends, which lost 5 bases and 5 bases, there was a span of 12 bases. This CDR3 has 13 residues. CDR1 is ENHRY and CDR2 is SYGVKD in the germline V gene. CDR3 sequence (DNA): TGTGCCATCAGTCTCGGGACGAAGTATGGCTACACCTTC. As protein: CAISLGTKYGYTF.

This clonotype was detected only a few times. This chain links TRBV28 with TRBJ1-5, with D uncertain. Germline-derived CDR1 and CDR2 are MDHEN and SYDVKM. V was cut by 5 bases and J by 6 bases, with 14 bases left in between. This CDR3 spans 14 amino acids. The CDR3 DNA sequence: TGTGCCAGCAGTGAAGACTACGCGGGTCAGCCCCAGCATTTT. Its translation: CASSEDYAGQPQHF.

This clonotype was seen more than once but under ten times. V and J are TRBV7-9 and TRBJ2-7, with 14 bases identical to TRBD2. The V and J ends lost 8 bases and 0 bases, in that order; junction bases with no gene match: 9. The germline V gene encodes CDR1 SEHNR and CDR2 FQNEAQ (reference sequence). This CDR3 contains 17 residues. The CDR3 sequence: CASSGLAGADSSYEQYF. The CDR3 DNA reads as TGTGCCAGCTCGGGACTAGCGGGAGCGGATAGCTCCTACGAGCAGTACTTC.

The rearrangement links TRBV27 to TRBJ2-1, with 7 bases fitting TRBD2. Germline V CDR1 and CDR2: MNHEY, SMNVEV (reference sequence). CDR3 size: 14 residues. Trimming took 3 bases from V and 7 from J; bases not matched to a gene: 6. The CDR3: CASSFWTSVNEQFF. CDR3 in DNA: TGTGCCAGCAGTTTTTGGACTAGTGTGAATGAGCAGTTCTTC.

This clonotype was observed a handful of times. This chain uses TRBV4-2 with TRBJ2-2; 9 positions agree with TRBD2. The CDR3 is 19 residues long. Germline V lookup: CDR1 LGHNA, CDR2 YNFKEQ. J lost 0 bases, V lost 4 bases, and 12 bases had no gene match. The CDR3 region is CASSLLAGSLITNTGELFF. In nucleotides, the CDR3 is TGTGCCAGCAGCCTTCTAGCGGGGAGTTTAATTACGAACACCGGGGAGCTGTTTTTT.

This clonotype showed up just a few times. The chain employs TRBV4-1 and TRBJ2-1; 9 nucleotides match TRBD1. Germline CDR1 is MGHRA and CDR2 is YSYEKL. The CDR3 consists of 16 residues. V gave up 3 bases and J gave up 7 bases; unmatched junction bases: 10. The CDR3 nucleotides read TGCGCCAGCAGCCAGGTTAACAGGGGGCGCGAGAATGAGCAGTTCTTC. Its translation is CASSQVNRGRENEQFF.

The rearrangement links TRBV6-8 to TRBJ2-7, with D perhaps TRBD1 or TRBD2 (5 bases each). The CDR3 runs 12 residues. Germline V gene sequence: CDR1 MNHGY, CDR2 SAAAGT. V shed 6 bases and J shed 3 bases, with 9 bases lying between them. Here the CDR3 DNA reads TGTGCCAGCAGGGGACCTTACTACGAGCAGTACTTC. It is translated as CASRGPYYEQYF.